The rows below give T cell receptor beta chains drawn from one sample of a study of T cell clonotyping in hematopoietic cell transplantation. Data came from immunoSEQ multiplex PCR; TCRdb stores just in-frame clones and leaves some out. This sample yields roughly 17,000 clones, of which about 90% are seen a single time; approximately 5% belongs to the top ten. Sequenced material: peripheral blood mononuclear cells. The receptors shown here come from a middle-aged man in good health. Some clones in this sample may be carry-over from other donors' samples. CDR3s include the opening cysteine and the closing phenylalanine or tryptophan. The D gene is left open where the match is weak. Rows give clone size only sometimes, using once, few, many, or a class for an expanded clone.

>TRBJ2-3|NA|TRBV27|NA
TGTGCCAGCATCCTCGGGGTTACGCAGTATTTT
CASILGVTQYF
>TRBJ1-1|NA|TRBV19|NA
TGTGCCACTCGACAGCAAACCATGAACACTGAAGCTTTCTTT
CATRQQTMNTEAFF
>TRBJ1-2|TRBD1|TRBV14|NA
TGTGCCAGCAGCCCGATGGGACAGCTTTATGGCTACACCTTC
CASSPMGQLYGYTF
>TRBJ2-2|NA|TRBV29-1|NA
TGCAGCGTTGATGCTGCGGCCGGGGAGCTGTTTTTT
CSVDAAAGELFF
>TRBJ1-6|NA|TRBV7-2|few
TGTGCCAGCAGCTTTGGTGACAGAAGGAATTCACCCCTCCACTTT
CASSFGDRRNSPLHF
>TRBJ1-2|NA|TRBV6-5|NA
TGTGCCACCCGTGAGGGGTCTAACTATGGCTACACCTTC
CATREGSNYGYTF
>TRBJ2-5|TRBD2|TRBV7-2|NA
TGTGCCAGCACCCGGGGCGGGGGGGCCGCGACCCAGTACTTC
CASTRGGGAATQYF
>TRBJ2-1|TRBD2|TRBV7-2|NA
TGTGCCAGCAGCTTAGAAGGGACTAGCTCCTACAATGAGCAGTTCTTC
CASSLEGTSSYNEQFF
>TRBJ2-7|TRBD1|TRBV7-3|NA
TGTGCCAGCAGCTTAGTATCGAGGGACAGGGTGGAAGAGCAGTACTTC
CASSLVSRDRVEEQYF
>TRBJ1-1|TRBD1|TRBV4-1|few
TGCGCCAGCAGCCAAGATGGGACAGGGAGGGTGAACACTGAAGCTTTCTTT
CASSQDGTGRVNTEAFF
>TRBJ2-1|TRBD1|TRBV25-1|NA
TGTGCCAGCTCAACGACCTCACCGGGACAGGGAACCTACAATGAGCAGTTCTTC
CASSTTSPGQGTYNEQFF
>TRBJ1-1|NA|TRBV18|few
TGTGCCAGCCTCCCCCCTCAGAAGAACACTGAAGCTTTCTTT
CASLPPQKNTEAFF
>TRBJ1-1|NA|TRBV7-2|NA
TGTGCCAGCAGCTTAACAGGGAGAACTGAAGCTTTCTTT
CASSLTGRTEAFF
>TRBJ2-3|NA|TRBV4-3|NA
TGCGCCAGCAGCCAAAATCCAGAGCGGAGAAGCACAGATACGCAGTATTTT
CASSQNPERRSTDTQYF
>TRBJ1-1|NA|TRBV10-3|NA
TGTGCCATCAGTGACGGGGCTGGGACTGAAGCTTTCTTT
CAISDGAGTEAFF
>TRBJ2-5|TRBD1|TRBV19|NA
TGTGCCAGTAGCCGGACAGGGGGCTTACCCCAAGAGACCCAGTACTTC
CASSRTGGLPQETQYF
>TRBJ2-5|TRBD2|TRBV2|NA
TGTGCCAGCAGTGAATTTGGCGGGGGGTCTAGCCGAGAGACCCAGTACTTC
CASSEFGGGSSRETQYF